One T cell receptor beta chain is described in this entry. Its antigen is as yet unknown. CD45RO-negative cells were positively selected for CCR7, leaving out terminally differentiated effector memory CD45RA+ cells. The sample belongs to a study of shared clonotypes between healthy human individuals. J was trimmed by 4 bases and V by 3 bases; bases with no gene match: 14. The CDR3 length is 18 residues. Germline CDR1 and CDR2: PRHDT and FYEKMQ (reference sequence). General study points: Larger estimated richness was generally recorded for naive subsets relative to memory subsets.

Genomic DNA per cell subset filled all wells of several immunoSEQ plates. Profiled with immunoSEQ multiplex PCR; TCRdb holds only in-frame clones, not every one. The table records about 800,000 clones, approximately 97% of them present only once. The clonotype originates from a man aged 25-40 years in good health. Sequencing input: naive CD8+ T cells sorted from blood. This chain links TRBV13 with TRBJ1-1, with 10 bases matching TRBD1. Written as DNA, the CDR3 is TGTGCCAGCAGCTTTGGGATCATATCCCGGACAGGGGGCACTGAAGCTTTCTTT. It encodes CASSFGIISRTGGTEAFF.